This TCR beta chain came from a study of blood T cell repertoires in COVID-19 (dated by TCRdb to 2018 to 2021). In the study overall: The collaborator samples originated in the United States, Italy and Spain and spanned the acute and convalescent phases of COVID-19. The prospective study material was composed of cDNA or gDNA derived from T cells, B-cell-depleted T cells, or PBMCs. The dataset comprised deeply sampled blood TCRbeta repertoires from subjects exposed to, actively infected with, or recovered from COVID-19. The repertoires were released in a freely available public database meant as a resource for research on the immune response to SARS-CoV-2. Samples were obtained from the ongoing ImmuneRACE study (first 160 participants) and from about 1,300 subjects provided by 6 global collaborators. A de-identified subject ID, COVID-19 status, age in years and sex were almost always included in the sample metadata. Where HLA class I and class II types were available, the types were taken from metadata supplied by the sample provider, not from assay-based typing. Results and caveats for the whole study, not just this receptor: The quantity of clinical and demographic metadata differed by source and by participant and was supplied without curation.

Enrolling through a virtual design, the prospective study's participants ranged in age from roughly 18 to 89 years and lived across 24 United States geographic areas. To assign participants to cohorts, the prospective study relied on clinical history that participants themselves reported in a screening survey and a study questionnaire. ImmuneRACE Cohort 3 recovered participants were defined by two consecutive negative NP/OP PCR tests, healthcare professional clearance, or symptom resolution. In the prospective study, whole blood, serum and a nasopharyngeal or oropharyngeal swab were collected from each participant by mobile phlebotomists. Additional blood draws and questionnaires over an approximately two-month period could optionally be provided by prospective study participants. Before DNA extraction, blood samples from the prospective study were shipped at room temperature or frozen. A distance of 12 bases separates the germline ends of V and J, which lose 3 bases and 5 bases respectively. The CDR3 covers 14 residues, taking in both the cysteine and the phenylalanine. Just the 42-base CDR3 DNA is kept, in frame starting at base 1. CDR1 and CDR2 were assigned from the germline V gene (reference sequence) as LNHDA and SQIVND.

This clone is characterized as medium-sized (0.01 to 0.1%). Its specific antigen is unknown. Base quality data are lacking; no much larger clone is found one base away. TCRbeta CDR3 regions were amplified from genomic DNA by means of the immunoSEQ Assay, a bias-controlled multiplex PCR. In the source study's methods: The number of nucleated cells in each sample was estimated from the amplification of reference gene primers within the assay. Sequence reads were collapsed and filtered to measure the absolute abundance of every unique TCRbeta CDR3 rearrangement. Productive Simpson clonality was computed per sample as the square root of Simpson's diversity index over productive rearrangements. TCRdb obtained this table from immuneACCESS and retained in-frame rearrangements with V and J assigned. These tables miss some clones; where compared with another copy, unresolved V genes account for less than half of the shortfall, and the remainder is unexplained. That table is the source of V, J and clone size, and D and trimming were worked out from the DNA. This sample gives about 130,000 clones in total; over 65% of them show up just once. The top ten clones comprise just over 6% of the sample.

The chain uses TRBV19 and TRBJ2-3, with TRBD1 tentatively as D gene (6 bases match). The sequenced sample consisted of PBMCs or T cells enriched from blood (not recorded which). The TCR was taken from a woman aged 45 to 65 who had recovered from COVID-19. The DNA is TGTGCCAGTAGTATCTGGGGGCAGGGAGATACGCAGTATTTT. This translates into CASSIWGQGDTQYF.